A single T cell receptor beta chain is shown here with its context. This sample was included in a study of blood T cell repertoires in COVID-19. Study information: COVID-19 samples collected from the United States, Italy and Spain covered acute and convalescent phases.

The CDR3 runs to 15 residues. CDR1 and CDR2 (germline): MNHEY, SMNVEV (reference sequence). Unmatched junction bases numbered 12, after V lost 5 bases and J lost 6 bases. Per the original methods: Amplification of reference gene primers was used by the study to estimate nucleated cell counts. Sequencing used immunoSEQ multiplex PCR; TCRdb keeps in-frame clones, though not all of them. Clone size and V and J calls were adopted from that table, with D and trimming inferred from the DNA. The sample has 90,000 or so clones, roughly 84% seen once. The chain links TRBV27 to TRBJ1-2; 7 nucleotides line up with TRBD1. Sequencing used peripheral blood. The receptor's source is a man in his 60s with acute or convalescent COVID-19. The CDR3 region is CASSPDRVIAHGYTF. In nucleotides, the CDR3 is TGTGCCAGCAGTCCCGACAGGGTTATCGCGCATGGCTACACCTTC.